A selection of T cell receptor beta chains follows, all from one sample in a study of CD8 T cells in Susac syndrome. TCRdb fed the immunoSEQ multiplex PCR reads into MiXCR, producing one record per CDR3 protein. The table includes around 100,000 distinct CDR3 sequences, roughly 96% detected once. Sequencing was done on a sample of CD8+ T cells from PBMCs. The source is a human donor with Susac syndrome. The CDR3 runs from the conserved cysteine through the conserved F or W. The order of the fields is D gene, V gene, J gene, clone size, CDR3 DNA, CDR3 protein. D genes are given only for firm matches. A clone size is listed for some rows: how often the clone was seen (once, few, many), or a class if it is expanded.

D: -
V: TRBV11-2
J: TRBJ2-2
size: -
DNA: TGTGCCAGCAGCCAACCCGGGGAGCTGTTTTTT
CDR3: CASSQPGELFF

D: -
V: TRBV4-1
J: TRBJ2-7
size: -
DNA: TGCGCCAGCAGCCCGGATGCCTACGAGCAGTACTTC
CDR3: CASSPDAYEQYF

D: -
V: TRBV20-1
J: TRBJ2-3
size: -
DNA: TGCAGTGCTAGTCTATGGTCCGCTAGCACAGATACGCAGTATTTT
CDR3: CSASLWSASTDTQYF

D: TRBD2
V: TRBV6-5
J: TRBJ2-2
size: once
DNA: TGTGCCAGCAGTTACTCCGCTAGCGGGACGAACACCGGGGAGCTGTTTTTT
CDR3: CASSYSASGTNTGELFF

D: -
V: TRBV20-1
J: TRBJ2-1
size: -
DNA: TGCAGTGCCTTACTAGGCAATGAGCAGTTCTTC
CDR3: CSALLGNEQFF

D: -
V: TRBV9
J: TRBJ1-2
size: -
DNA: TGTGCCAGCAGCGTCCCTTCTACGGGACACTATGGCTACACCTTC
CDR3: CASSVPSTGHYGYTF

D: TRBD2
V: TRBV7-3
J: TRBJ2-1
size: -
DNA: TGTGCCAGCAGCTCTTCGGGCGGGAGGGCCGATGAGCAGTTCTTC
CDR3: CASSSSGGRADEQFF

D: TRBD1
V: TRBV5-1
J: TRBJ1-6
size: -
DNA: TGCGCCAGCAGCAGCCCCGGGACAGGGGGTCTACCCCTCCACTTT
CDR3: CASSSPGTGGLPLHF

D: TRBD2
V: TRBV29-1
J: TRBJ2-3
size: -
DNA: TGCAGCGTCGTTGCCATTAGCGGGAAAGGCGATACGCAGTATTTT
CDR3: CSVVAISGKGDTQYF

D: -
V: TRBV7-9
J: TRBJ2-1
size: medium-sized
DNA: TGTGCCAGCAGGCGGGACCCGAGAAATGAGCAGTTCTTC
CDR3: CASRRDPRNEQFF

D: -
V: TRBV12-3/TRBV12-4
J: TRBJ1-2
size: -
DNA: TGTGCCAGCAGTTTCGTCCAGGGAGCTGGCTACACCTTC
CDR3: CASSFVQGAGYTF

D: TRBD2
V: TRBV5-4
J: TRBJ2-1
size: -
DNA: TGTGCCAGCAGCTCGGGCAGACTAGCGGGGGACAATGAGCAGTTCTTC
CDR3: CASSSGRLAGDNEQFF

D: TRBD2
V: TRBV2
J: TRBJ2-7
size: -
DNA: TGTGCCAGCAGTGATGACGGGAGCGGGGGGGCTGAAGAGCAGTACTTC
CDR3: CASSDDGSGGAEEQYF

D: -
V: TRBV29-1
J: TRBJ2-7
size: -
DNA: TGCAGCGTGGGGTCCGGACAAGCCTACGAGCAGTACTTC
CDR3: CSVGSGQAYEQYF

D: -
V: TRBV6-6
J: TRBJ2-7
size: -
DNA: TGTGCCAGCACCCACGGGGTCCTTTACGAGCAGTACTTC
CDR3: CASTHGVLYEQYF

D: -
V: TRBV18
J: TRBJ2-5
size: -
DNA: TGTGCCAGCTCACCTCAGGAGAGGGGAGAGACCCAGTACTTC
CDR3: CASSPQERGETQYF

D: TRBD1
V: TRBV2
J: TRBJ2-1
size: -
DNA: TGTGCCAGCAGTAACCTCTGGACAGGGTTGGATGAGCAGTTCTTC
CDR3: CASSNLWTGLDEQFF

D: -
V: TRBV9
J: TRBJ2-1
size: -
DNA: TGTGCCAGCAGCGTAGTAACGCGGGGACCCTACAATGAGCAGTTCTTC
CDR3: CASSVVTRGPYNEQFF

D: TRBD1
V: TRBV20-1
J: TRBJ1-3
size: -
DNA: TGCAGTGCTAGACCACCCCGCGGGACAGGGGGCCACTCTGGAAACACCATATATTTT
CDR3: CSARPPRGTGGHSGNTIYF

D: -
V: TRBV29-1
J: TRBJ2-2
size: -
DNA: TGCAGCGTTGAGGATCAGGGAACCGGGGAGCTGTTTTTT
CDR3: CSVEDQGTGELFF

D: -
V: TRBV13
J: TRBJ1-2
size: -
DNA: TGTGCCAGCGGCTTTCGGGGAGGCTACACCTTC
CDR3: CASGFRGGYTF

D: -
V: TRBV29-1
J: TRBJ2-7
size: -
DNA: TGCAGCGTTGAAGAGGGGAACGAGCAGTACTTC
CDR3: CSVEEGNEQYF

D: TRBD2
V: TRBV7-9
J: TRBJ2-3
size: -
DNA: TGTGCCAGCAGCCGGGGACTAGATGCAGATACGCAGTATTTT
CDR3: CASSRGLDADTQYF

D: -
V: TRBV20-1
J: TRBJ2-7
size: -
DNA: TGCAGTGCTAGAGTTCAGGAGGCTTCCTCCTACGAGCAGTACTTC
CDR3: CSARVQEASSYEQYF

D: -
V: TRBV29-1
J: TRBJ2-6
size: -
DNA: TGCAGCGTCCCGAGTCGGGGGCCCACGGCTGGGGCCAACGTCCTGACTTTC
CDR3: CSVPSRGPTAGANVLTF

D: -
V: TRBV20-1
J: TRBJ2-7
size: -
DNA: TGCAGTGCCCGGGGAGTCAGCGCTCCCTACGAGCAGTACTTC
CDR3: CSARGVSAPYEQYF

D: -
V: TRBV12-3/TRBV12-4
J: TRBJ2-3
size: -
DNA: TGTGCCAGCATACTAACAGATACGCAGTATTTT
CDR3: CASILTDTQYF

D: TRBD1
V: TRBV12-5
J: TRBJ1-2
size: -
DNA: TGTGCTAGTGCCGCGGACAGGTGGGGCTACACCTTC
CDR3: CASAADRWGYTF

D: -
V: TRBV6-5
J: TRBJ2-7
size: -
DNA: TGTGCCAGCAGCGCTAGACGGGACTCCTCCGAGCAGTACTTC
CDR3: CASSARRDSSEQYF

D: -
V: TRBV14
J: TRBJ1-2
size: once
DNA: TGTGCCAGCAGCAAGAGGGGATGGGACCCCTCGCACTATGGCTACACCTTC
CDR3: CASSKRGWDPSHYGYTF

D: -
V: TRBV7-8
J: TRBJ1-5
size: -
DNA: TGTGCCAGCAGCTTTTTGGGGGGTGGTCAGCCCCAGCATTTT
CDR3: CASSFLGGGQPQHF

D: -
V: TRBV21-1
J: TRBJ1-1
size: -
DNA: TGTGCCAGCAGCAATATTTGTCCAGGGGTCACTGAAGCTTTCTTT
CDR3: CASSNICPGVTEAFF

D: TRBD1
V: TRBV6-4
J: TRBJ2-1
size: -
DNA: TGTGCCAGCAGTGACGGGGGACAGGGGGCGAATGAGCAGTTCTTC
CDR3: CASSDGGQGANEQFF

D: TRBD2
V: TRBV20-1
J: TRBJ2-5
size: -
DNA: TGCAGTGCTAGAGATTGGGCTAGCGGGGACCAAGAGACCCAGTACTTC
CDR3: CSARDWASGDQETQYF

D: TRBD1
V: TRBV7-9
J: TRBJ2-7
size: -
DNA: TGTGCCAGCAGCCCAGGGGGACAGGTTGGTAGCGAGCAGTACTTC
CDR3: CASSPGGQVGSEQYF

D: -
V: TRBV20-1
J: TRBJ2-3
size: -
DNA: TGCAGTGCTATAGACAGGTCGTTGGATACGCAGTATTTT
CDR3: CSAIDRSLDTQYF